This TCR beta chain was sequenced during a study of immune cell composition in non-small cell lung cancer. Whole-study context: Histologic subtype was mainly adenocarcinoma or squamous cell carcinoma.

The CDR3 contains 16 residues. V was pared by 0 bases and J by 4 bases, with 9 bases of the junction left unmatched. In germline, CDR1 is GTSNPN, CDR2 SVGIG (reference sequence). The normal lung sample lay at least 3 cm, and maximally far, from the tumour. Genomic DNA came from frozen unsorted single-cell suspensions. Only a few counts were recorded for this clone. Its specificity is unknown. Whole-study findings and limits: Clones >0.5% enriched in tumour were rarer in adenocarcinoma (approximately 33%) than squamous (approximately 80%).

Profiled with immunoSEQ multiplex PCR; TCRdb holds only in-frame clones, not every one. The table has some 3,000 clones, over 70% seen once; the top ten hold less than 30%. This chain uses TRBV30 with TRBJ2-7; TRBD1 matches at 10 bases. Sequencing used non-adjacent lung tissue. This TCR was sampled from a human donor with non-small cell lung cancer. This CDR3 is CAWSVRGTGAAYEQYF. CDR3 sequence (DNA): TGTGCCTGGAGTGTACGAGGGACAGGGGCGGCTTACGAGCAGTACTTC.